These 6 T cell receptor beta chains share one sample of origin, sequenced in a study of CD8+ T cells in alopecia areata. Extracted RNA was reverse transcribed into cDNA, the sequencing template. This table comes from immunoSEQ multiplex PCR, and its TCRdb copy is limited to in-frame clones, with some not included. Seen here are 15,000 to 17,000 clones, 60% observed once, and the top ten hold 9% to 15%. Peripheral blood and lesional scalp punch biopsies were taken from alopecia areata patients. Sample: skin. These receptors all come from a human donor with alopecia areata.

The chain carries TRBV6-6 and TRBJ1-5; 9 positions agree with TRBD1. After removal of 0 bases from V and 1 base from J, the junction contained 1 base not matched to a gene. This CDR3 region has 16 residues. Germline V gene sequence: CDR1 MNHNY, CDR2 SVGAGI (reference sequence). CDR3 residues: CASSYSGTGSNQPQHF. In DNA form, the CDR3 reads TGTGCCAGCAGTTACTCCGGGACAGGGAGCAATCAGCCCCAGCATTTT.

The V gene is TRBV5-1, the J gene TRBJ2-7, with 8 bases aligning to TRBD2. The CDR3 consists of 16 residues. V lost 1 base, J lost 6 bases, and 12 bases stayed unmatched. CDR1 and CDR2 (germline): SGHRS, YFSETQ. The CDR3 reads CASSLFTREGKSEQYF. As DNA, the CDR3 is TGCGCCAGCAGCTTGTTCACCCGGGAGGGGAAGAGCGAGCAGTACTTC.

V usage is TRBV15 and J usage is TRBJ1-2; TRBD1 is a possible D gene (6 bases). The V and J ends lost 0 bases and 4 bases respectively, with 9 bases between them. In germline, CDR1 is LNHNV, CDR2 YYDKDF (reference sequence). This CDR3 comprises 14 residues. The CDR3 region is CATSREDRIYGYTF. DNA of the CDR3: TGTGCCACCAGCAGAGAGGACAGAATCTATGGCTACACCTTC.

The rearrangement uses TRBV28 and TRBJ2-7, with unresolved D. Germline lookup yields CDR1 MDHEN and CDR2 SYDVKM. V dropped 5 bases and J dropped 4 bases, with 18 bases sitting between them. The CDR3 loop spans 15 amino acids. CDR3 protein: CASSTVDQVVYEQYF. As DNA, the CDR3 is TGTGCCAGCAGTACGGTAGATCAAGTGGTGTACGAGCAGTACTTC. The full variable domain, in which reference TRBV28 and TRBJ2-7 provide the parts outside the CDR3, is DVKVTQSSRYLVKRTGEKVFLECVQDMDHENMFWYRQDPGLGLRLIYFSYDVKMKEKGDIPEGYSVSREKKERFSLILESASTNQTSMYLCASSTVDQVVYEQYFGPGTRLTVT.

The chain links TRBV5-4 to TRBJ1-1, with D tentatively TRBD1 (6 bases). The CDR3 extends over 17 amino acids. Germline CDR1 is SGHNT and CDR2 is YYREEE (reference sequence). Trimming pared 0 bases from V and 1 base from J, leaving 16 bases between. CDR3 region: CASSLEAAWGRNTEAFF. The DNA of the CDR3 is TGTGCCAGCAGCTTGGAGGCCGCTTGGGGGCGGAACACTGAAGCTTTCTTT.

The rearrangement joins TRBV5-6 to TRBJ2-1, with D uncertain. V was cut by 1 base and J by 10 bases, with 9 bases left in between. The CDR3 length is 12 residues. Germline V gives CDR1 SGHDT, CDR2 YYEEEE. DNA of the CDR3: TGTGCCAGCAGCTTGCTTTACACCGAGCAGTTCTTC. It encodes CASSLLYTEQFF.